A selection of T cell receptor beta chains follows, all from one sample in a study of cytomegalovirus exposure and HLA in healthy donors. Assay: immunoSEQ multiplex PCR; the TCRdb copy retains only in-frame clones and omits some. The repertoire holds roughly 100,000 clones, with less than 85% as singletons. The sample comprised PBMCs. These receptors originate from a man aged 35 to 55 in good health and CMV-seropositive. Both conserved end residues are part of each CDR3. Fields, in order: D gene, V gene, clone size, J gene, CDR3 protein, CDR3 DNA. D genes are given only for firm matches. Clone size is not always given. Where it is, it says once, few, many or a class for expanded clones.

>.|TRBV7-3|.|TRBJ2-7
CASSLDSQHSYEQYF
TGTGCCAGCAGCTTAGACAGCCAACATTCCTACGAGCAGTACTTC
>.|TRBV7-6|.|TRBJ2-5
CASSSGPQGMTQYF
TGTGCCAGCAGCTCCGGGCCCCAGGGGATGACCCAGTACTTC
>.|TRBV7-8|.|TRBJ1-1
CASSFRPGTEAFF
TGTGCCAGCAGCTTCCGCCCGGGCACTGAAGCTTTCTTT
>TRBD1|TRBV5-1|.|TRBJ1-1
CASSRSGTGKTEAFF
TGCGCCAGCAGCCGGTCCGGGACAGGGAAGACTGAAGCTTTCTTT
>TRBD1|TRBV5-1|.|TRBJ1-2
CASSLTGGNGYTF
TGCGCCAGCAGCTTGACAGGGGGCAATGGCTACACCTTC
>.|TRBV15|.|TRBJ1-1
CATSIEENTEAFF
TGTGCCACCAGCATCGAGGAGAACACTGAAGCTTTCTTT
>TRBD2|TRBV19|once|TRBJ2-5
CASSISGGSSETQYF
TGTGCCAGTAGTATCTCTGGCGGGAGTTCAGAGACCCAGTACTTC
>.|TRBV5-8|few|TRBJ2-3
CASRVSSTDTQYF
TGTGCCAGCAGAGTGAGTAGCACAGATACGCAGTATTTT
>TRBD2|TRBV6-4|.|TRBJ2-5
CATGGAGGPNEQYF
TGTGCCACCGGGGGGGCGGGAGGGCCCAATGAGCAGTACTTC
>.|TRBV5-1|.|TRBJ2-7
CASSLIGGYEQYF
TGCGCCAGCAGCTTGATCGGAGGCTACGAGCAGTACTTC
>TRBD1|TRBV19|few|TRBJ2-6
CASSMIRGRTGANVLTF
TGTGCCAGTAGTATGATCAGGGGGCGTACTGGGGCCAACGTCCTGACTTTC
>.|TRBV4-2|.|TRBJ2-6
CASRLAASGANVLTF
TGTGCCAGCAGGTTGGCCGCCTCTGGGGCCAACGTCCTGACTTTC
>.|TRBV9|.|TRBJ2-4
CASSVAEGEYIQYF
TGTGCCAGCAGCGTAGCAGAGGGGGAATACATTCAGTACTTC
>.|TRBV2|.|TRBJ2-3
CASGRRTDTQYF
TGTGCCAGCGGCCGTCGCACAGATACGCAGTATTTT
>.|TRBV19|.|TRBJ1-2
CASSIGGRRQVKGYTF
TGTGCCAGTAGTATAGGAGGGAGGCGGCAGGTGAAGGGCTACACCTTC
>TRBD1|TRBV27|.|TRBJ2-7
CASSPRQGISYEQYF
TGTGCCAGCAGTCCGCGACAGGGGATTTCCTACGAGCAGTACTTC
>TRBD2|TRBV9|.|TRBJ2-5
CASSPEMAGGVETQYF
TGTGCCAGCAGCCCGGAAATGGCGGGAGGAGTAGAGACCCAGTACTTC
>.|TRBV7-9|.|TRBJ1-4
CASSLGAGGRGEKLFF
TGTGCCAGCAGCTTAGGGGCCGGGGGGCGCGGGGAAAAACTGTTTTTT
>.|TRBV28|.|TRBJ2-4
CASSLPDYPIPQYF
TGTGCCAGCAGTTTACCCGACTACCCCATACCCCAGTACTTC
>.|TRBV15|.|TRBJ1-5
CATSRDPGGGQPQHF
TGTGCCACCAGCAGAGATCCGGGGGGTGGTCAGCCCCAGCATTTT
>.|TRBV6-1|.|TRBJ2-6
CASSEAGRGRGANVLTF
TGTGCCAGCAGTGAAGCAGGGAGAGGACGCGGGGCCAACGTCCTGACTTTC
>TRBD2|TRBV6-6|.|TRBJ2-3
CASSYSGVRQADTQYF
TGTGCCAGCAGTTACAGCGGGGTGAGACAAGCAGATACGCAGTATTTT
>.|TRBV19|.|TRBJ2-2
CASSISWSGNTGELFF
TGTGCCAGTAGTATTAGCTGGTCGGGGAACACCGGGGAGCTGTTTTTT
>TRBD2|TRBV29-1|.|TRBJ2-7
CSVSLAGGPYEQYF
TGCAGCGTTTCTCTAGCGGGAGGGCCCTACGAGCAGTACTTC
>.|TRBV7-2|.|TRBJ2-1
CASSWGLNNEQFF
TGTGCCAGCAGCTGGGGACTCAACAATGAGCAGTTCTTC
>.|TRBV7-2|.|TRBJ2-3
CASSLVVGSGGTDTQYF
TGTGCCAGCAGCTTAGTGGTTGGGTCAGGGGGGACAGATACGCAGTATTTT
>.|TRBV19|few|TRBJ1-2
CASSIRGSPNYGYTF
TGTGCCAGTAGTATTCGGGGGTCCCCTAACTATGGCTACACCTTC
>.|TRBV7-2|.|TRBJ2-1
CASSLIHQQGYNEQFF
TGTGCCAGCAGCTTAATCCACCAACAGGGATACAATGAGCAGTTCTTC
>.|TRBV19|few|TRBJ1-4
CASSTAQGNEKLFF
TGTGCCAGTAGTACGGCTCAGGGAAATGAAAAACTGTTTTTT
>.|TRBV19|.|TRBJ1-3
CASSSTSGNTIYF
TGTGCCAGTAGTTCTACCTCTGGAAACACCATATATTTT
>TRBD2|TRBV4-2|.|TRBJ2-1
CASSQVDPGGSNEQFF
TGTGCCAGCAGCCAAGTTGATCCGGGAGGGAGCAATGAGCAGTTCTTC
>TRBD2|TRBV4-3|.|TRBJ2-2
CASSQSREGLFAGELFF
TGCGCCAGCAGCCAAAGTCGGGAGGGCCTATTCGCCGGGGAGCTGTTTTTT
>TRBD2|TRBV5-4|.|TRBJ2-2
CASSPGGAGELFF
TGTGCCAGCAGCCCCGGGGGGGCCGGGGAGCTGTTTTTT
>.|TRBV5-6|.|TRBJ2-7
CASSLGQAPGGEQYF
TGTGCCAGCAGCTTGGGACAGGCCCCAGGTGGGGAGCAGTACTTC
>.|TRBV7-8|.|TRBJ2-7
CASSPGWEKGTYEQYF
TGTGCCAGCAGCCCAGGGTGGGAAAAGGGCACCTACGAGCAGTACTTC
>.|TRBV7-2|.|TRBJ1-5
CASSLQLFQPQHF
TGTGCCAGCAGCTTACAACTGTTTCAGCCCCAGCATTTT
>TRBD2|TRBV29-1|.|TRBJ2-2
CSVETGGHTGELFF
TGCAGCGTTGAAACGGGAGGGCACACCGGGGAGCTGTTTTTT
>.|TRBV4-3|.|TRBJ2-6
CASSQESGTRTGANGLTF
TGCGCCAGCAGCCAGGAATCCGGGACACGCACCGGGGCCAACGGCCTGACTTTC
>.|TRBV30|few|TRBJ1-2
CAWSVRGFGYTF
TGTGCCTGGAGTGTAAGAGGGTTTGGCTACACCTTC
>.|TRBV7-2|.|TRBJ2-5
CASSFGGFETQYF
TGTGCCAGCAGCTTCGGGGGTTTCGAGACCCAGTACTTC
>.|TRBV29-1|.|TRBJ2-5
CSVNGHRQETQYF
TGCAGCGTCAATGGACATCGACAAGAGACCCAGTACTTC
>TRBD2|TRBV15|.|TRBJ2-7
CATSRRTSGIHEQYF
TGTGCCACCAGCAGGCGGACTAGCGGGATTCACGAGCAGTACTTC
>.|TRBV7-6|.|TRBJ2-5
CASSLVGVGQETQYF
TGTGCCAGCAGCTTAGTCGGAGTCGGACAAGAGACCCAGTACTTC
>TRBD1|TRBV2|.|TRBJ2-6
CASSRRTGTGANVLTF
TGTGCCAGCAGCCGACGGACAGGCACTGGGGCCAACGTCCTGACTTTC
>TRBD1|TRBV5-1|.|TRBJ1-1
CASGRGRGREVAMNTEAFF
TGCGCCAGCGGGCGGGGCAGGGGGCGCGAGGTCGCCATGAACACTGAAGCTTTCTTT